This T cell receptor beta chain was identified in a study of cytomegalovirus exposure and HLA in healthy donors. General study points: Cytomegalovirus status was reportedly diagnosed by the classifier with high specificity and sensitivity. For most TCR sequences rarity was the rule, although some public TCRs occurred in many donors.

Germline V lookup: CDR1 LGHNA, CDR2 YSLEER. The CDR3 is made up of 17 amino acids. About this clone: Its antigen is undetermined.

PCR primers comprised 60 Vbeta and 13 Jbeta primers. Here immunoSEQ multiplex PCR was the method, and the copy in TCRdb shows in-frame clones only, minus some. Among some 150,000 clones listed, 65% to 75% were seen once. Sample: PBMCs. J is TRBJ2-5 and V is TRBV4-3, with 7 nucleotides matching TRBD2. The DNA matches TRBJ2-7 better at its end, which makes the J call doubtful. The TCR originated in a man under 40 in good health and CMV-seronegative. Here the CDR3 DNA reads TGCGCCAGCAGCCAAGATATACACGGGCGGTCGGGGGGCGAGCAGTACTTC. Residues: CASSQDIHGRSGGEQYF.